These 29 T cell receptor beta chains came from one sample sequenced in a study of a mutant IDH1 vaccine in newly diagnosed glioma. Time point reported: week 11, during vaccination. Doses consisted of 300 ug of mutant IDH1 20-mer peptide each, paired with topical imiquimod. These receptors' targets are unknown. Sequenced by immunoSEQ multiplex PCR; TCRdb stores in-frame clones only, minus some. The sample includes some 60,000 clones, approximately 80% seen only once; the top ten take about 3.8%. The material was PBMCs, obtained from a glioma patient whose treatment included an IDH1 peptide vaccine. The receptors were gathered from a man aged 30 to 45 with glioma.

The V gene is TRBV9, the J gene TRBJ2-5; D is tentatively TRBD1 or TRBD2 (5 bases each). The last part of the DNA fits TRBJ2-7 better; the J call may be wrong. There are 13 residues in the CDR3. CDR1 and CDR2 (germline): SGDLS, YYNGEE. The CDR3 coding sequence is TGTGCCAGCAGCGTGGGGACGTCAAGCGAGCAGTACTTC. Translating it yields CASSVGTSSEQYF.

V and J are TRBV5-6 and TRBJ2-2; D is unresolved. Germline CDR1 and CDR2: SGHDT and YYEEEE. Deletions cut 0 bases from V and 7 bases from J, with 4 bases between. The CDR3 is made up of 12 amino acids. CDR3 nucleotides: TGTGCCAGCAGCTTGGCAGACGGGGAGCTGTTTTTT. It specifies CASSLADGELFF.

This chain joins TRBV2 and TRBJ2-1; D might be TRBD2 (7 bases). The CDR3 totals 14 residues. Trimming left V 5 bases short and J 7 bases short, with 15 bases between. Germline V gene data show CDR1 as SNHLY and CDR2 as FYNNEI. The CDR3: CASSWGGAQNEQFF. The CDR3 region has the DNA TGTGCCAGCAGTTGGGGGGGGGCCCAGAATGAGCAGTTCTTC.

The chain links TRBV4-2 to TRBJ1-4; the D gene is possibly TRBD1 (5 bases). The CDR3 length is 13 residues. Germline V CDR1 and CDR2: LGHNA, YNFKEQ. Trimming stripped 4 bases from V and 5 bases from J, with 8 bases between. In DNA form, the CDR3 reads TGTGCCAGCAGCCTCCGACAGAATGAAAAACTGTTTTTT. Its protein is CASSLRQNEKLFF.

The chain employs TRBV2 and TRBJ1-1; D gene ambiguous. The CDR3 contains 15 residues. Trimming stripped 4 bases from V and 3 bases from J, with 15 bases between. Germline V gene data show CDR1 as SNHLY and CDR2 as FYNNEI. The CDR3 DNA reads TGTGCCAGCAGTGTAGAGAGGGTTCGGGACACTGAAGCTTTCTTT. Amino acid sequence: CASSVERVRDTEAFF.

This sequence joins TRBV15 and TRBJ2-2, with D possibly matching TRBD2 (5 bases). Germline lookup yields CDR1 LNHNV and CDR2 YYDKDF (reference sequence). The V gene lost 5 bases and the J gene lost 1 base, with 11 bases spanning the gap. The CDR3 has 15 amino acids. This CDR3 reads CATSPQAGNTGELFF. The DNA for the CDR3 is TGTGCCACCAGCCCGCAGGCGGGGAACACCGGGGAGCTGTTTTTT.

V gene TRBV6-1 combines with J gene TRBJ1-1; weak D call: TRBD1 (5 bases). Germline CDR1 reads MNHNS; CDR2 reads SASEGT. The CDR3 contains 16 residues. Trimming took off 3 bases at V and 4 bases at J, with 18 bases between the two ends. This chain's CDR3 is CASSDMTLSGRTEAFF. The DNA for the CDR3 is TGTGCCAGCAGTGATATGACATTGTCAGGGCGCACTGAAGCTTTCTTT.

This clone occurred many times. Other DNA sequences in this sample translate to the same CDR3. This chain connects TRBV9 to TRBJ2-7; D may be TRBD1 (5 bases). Trimming pared 0 bases from V and 2 bases from J, leaving 9 bases between. The CDR3 extends over 14 amino acids. CDR1 SGDLS and CDR2 YYNGEE come from the germline V gene. For the CDR3, the DNA is TGTGCCAGCAGCGTAGGGCAGGGCACCTACGAGCAGTACTTC. This sequence encodes CASSVGQGTYEQYF.

J is TRBJ2-1 and V is TRBV7-2; 13 nucleotides align to TRBD2. Trimming took 8 bases from V and 6 from J; bases not matched to a gene: 7. CDR3 length: 15 amino acids. Germline V gene sequence: CDR1 SGHTA, CDR2 FQGNSA. The CDR3 DNA follows: TGTGCCAGCGGATCCGGGACTAGCGGGGCCAATGAGCAGTTCTTC. Amino acid sequence: CASGSGTSGANEQFF.

The chain couples TRBV5-1 to TRBJ2-7; either TRBD1 or TRBD2 may fit D (5 bases each). The germline CDR1 and CDR2 sequences are SGHRS and YFSETQ. Trimming pared 2 bases from V and 6 bases from J, leaving 15 bases between. This CDR3 has 14 amino acids. The DNA for the CDR3 is TGCGCCAGCAGCTTAAACGCCGGGGCCCTCGAGCAGTACTTC. Translating it yields CASSLNAGALEQYF.

CDR3 in amino acids: CASSIFFGTAQSEQYF. The CDR3 DNA is TGTGCCAGTAGTATATTTTTCGGGACTGCCCAATCCGAGCAGTACTTC. The gene calls are TRBV19 and TRBJ2-7; weak D call: TRBD2 (6 bases). There are 16 residues in the CDR3. The germline V gene has CDR1 LNHDA and CDR2 SQIVND (reference sequence). Between the trimmed V and J ends, which lost 2 bases and 6 bases, there was a span of 20 bases.

This chain connects TRBV7-6 to TRBJ2-2; 12 nucleotides match TRBD2. The CDR3 totals 18 residues. The germline V gene encodes CDR1 SGHVS and CDR2 FNYEAQ. V shed 0 bases, J shed 5 bases, and the junction held 7 bases outside the gene matches. The CDR3 protein is CASSLANGLAGRTGELFF. The CDR3, as DNA: TGTGCCAGCAGCTTAGCGAATGGACTAGCGGGGAGAACCGGGGAGCTGTTTTTT.

The chain couples TRBV10-3 to TRBJ1-3, with 9 bases matching TRBD1. Germline CDR1 is ENHRY and CDR2 is SYGVKD. CDR3 length equals 15 residues. With V trimmed by 7 bases and J by 2 bases, 6 bases remained unmatched. The CDR3 here is CAINPGQGAGNTIYF. The CDR3 coding sequence is TGTGCCATCAACCCGGGACAGGGTGCTGGAAACACCATATATTTT.

The chain carries TRBV11-3 and TRBJ2-5; 11 nucleotides agree with TRBD1. This CDR3 has 16 residues. Germline V gene sequence: CDR1 SGHNT, CDR2 YENEEA. V lost 4 bases and J lost 2; bases outside the gene matches: 6. This chain's CDR3 is CASSSGQGDRQETQYF. The CDR3 DNA is TGTGCCAGCAGCTCGGGACAGGGGGATAGGCAAGAGACCCAGTACTTC. Drawing the rest from reference TRBV11-3 and TRBJ2-5, the complete variable domain is EAGVVQSPRYKIIEKKQPVAFWCNPISGHNTLYWYLQNLGQGPELLIRYENEEAVDDSQLPKDRFSAERLKGVDSTLKIQPAELGDSAVYLCASSSGQGDRQETQYFGPGTRLLVL.

The genes are TRBV10-1 and TRBJ2-7; D uncertain. CDR3 length: 15 residues. V lost 2 bases and J lost 2, with 13 bases in between. Germline assignment: CDR1 WNHNN and CDR2 SYGVQD (reference sequence). In DNA, the CDR3 is TGCGCCAGCAGTGAGAACCCCTTTCCTCCCTACGAGCAGTACTTC. Its translation is CASSENPFPPYEQYF.

This chain uses TRBV6-6 with TRBJ1-5, with D possibly being TRBD1 (5 bases). This CDR3 has 15 amino acids. V was clipped by 1 base and J by 6 bases, with 13 bases between them. Germline V gene sequence: CDR1 MNHNY, CDR2 SVGAGI (reference sequence). The CDR3 DNA follows: TGTGCCAGCAGTTACTTTGGGGGTTGGTCTCAGCCCCAGCATTTT. Amino acids: CASSYFGGWSQPQHF.

The genes are TRBV7-9 and TRBJ1-3; D not certain. The CDR3 loop spans 15 amino acids. Deletions cut 5 bases from V and 2 bases from J, with 13 bases between. Germline CDR1 reads SEHNR; CDR2 reads FQNEAQ (reference sequence). CDR3 amino acids: CASSERGGPGNTIYF. The CDR3, as DNA: TGTGCCAGCAGCGAGCGGGGAGGTCCTGGAAACACCATATATTTT.

The CDR3: CATRTGLAGDRADTQYF. CDR3 sequence (DNA): TGCGCCACCAGAACCGGACTAGCGGGAGATCGGGCAGATACGCAGTATTTT. V usage is TRBV5-1 and J usage is TRBJ2-3; 13 bases line up with TRBD2. Germline V CDR1 and CDR2: SGHRS, YFSETQ. The CDR3 consists of 17 residues. The ends lost 9 bases at V and 4 bases at J; junction bases unmatched: 14.

The CDR3 loop is CASSFPGRGTEAFF. The CDR3 coding sequence is TGTGCCAGCAGCTTTCCAGGTCGGGGCACTGAAGCTTTCTTT. The chain joins TRBV7-9 to TRBJ1-1; D ambiguous. Trimming left V 3 bases short and J 4 bases short, with 12 bases between. The CDR3 spans 14 residues. Germline CDR1 and CDR2: SEHNR and FQNEAQ (reference sequence).

This chain connects TRBV28 to TRBJ1-2; the D is unclear. The CDR3 consists of 12 residues. Trimming left V 3 bases short and J 2 bases short, with 4 bases between. In germline, CDR1 is MDHEN, CDR2 SYDVKM. CDR3: CASSFLNYGYTF. The CDR3 DNA reads TGTGCCAGCAGTTTCTTAAACTATGGCTACACCTTC.

This chain connects TRBV7-9 to TRBJ2-3; a possible D gene is TRBD2 (6 bases). V lost 5 bases, J lost 4 bases, and 13 bases lay in between. Germline V gene sequence: CDR1 SEHNR, CDR2 FQNEAQ (reference sequence). This CDR3 region has 14 residues. The CDR3 DNA sequence: TGTGCCAGCAGCCCAACTAGCTCGGCAGATACGCAGTATTTT. Its translation: CASSPTSSADTQYF.

This rearrangement joins TRBV7-2 to TRBJ2-5; D is uncertain. Judging by the DNA end, TRBJ2-7 fits better; the J call may be wrong. The CDR3 spans 14 residues. The germline V gene encodes CDR1 SGHTA and CDR2 FQGNSA. CDR3 residues: CASSLGPASYEQYF. The CDR3 nucleotides are TGTGCCAGCAGCTTAGGGCCAGCCTCCTACGAGCAGTACTTC.

The chain uses TRBV12-5 and TRBJ1-1, with D maybe TRBD1 (5 bases). The CDR3 sequence is 12 residues long. V was trimmed by 5 bases and J by 7 bases, leaving 11 bases between them. Germline lookup yields CDR1 LGHNT and CDR2 FRNRAP. The CDR3 here is CASGGAAREAFF. The CDR3 DNA follows: TGTGCTAGTGGTGGGGCAGCGCGTGAAGCTTTCTTT.

The J gene is TRBJ2-5, the V gene TRBV11-2, with 13 positions matching TRBD2. V lost 1 base and J lost 5; bases outside the gene matches: 1. There are 15 residues in the CDR3. CDR1 is SGHAT, CDR2 FQNNGV, per germline. The CDR3 reads CASSLALAGGETQYF. CDR3 DNA: TGTGCCAGCAGCTTAGCACTAGCGGGAGGGGAGACCCAGTACTTC.

The chain uses TRBV4-3 and TRBJ1-4, with a weak D call TRBD1 (6 bases). Germline values: CDR1 LGHNA, CDR2 YSLEER. The CDR3 spans 15 residues. Trimming took off 4 bases at V and 8 bases at J, with 17 bases between the two ends. For the CDR3, the DNA is TGCGCCAGCAGCCGGATGCACAGGGCGGAGGAAAAACTGTTTTTT. Amino acids: CASSRMHRAEEKLFF.

This chain joins TRBV14 and TRBJ2-1, with no clear D. The CDR3 length is 13 residues. In germline, CDR1 is SGHDN, CDR2 FVKESK. Between the trimmed V and J ends, which lost 5 bases and 7 bases, there was a span of 12 bases. CDR3 sequence reads: CASSYNTVNEQFF. Here the CDR3 DNA reads TGTGCCAGCAGCTATAATACGGTGAATGAGCAGTTCTTC.

The J gene is TRBJ2-2, the V gene TRBV7-2; D perhaps matches TRBD2 (6 bases). Germline values: CDR1 SGHTA, CDR2 FQGNSA. V lost 6 bases and J 5 bases, leaving 16 bases between the germline ends. This CDR3 comprises 15 residues. The CDR3, as DNA: TGTGCCAGCAGTGTAACGGGACTCGGGACCGGGGAGCTGTTTTTT. The encoded protein is CASSVTGLGTGELFF.

The V call is TRBV5-1, the J call TRBJ2-7, with TRBD1 matching 10 bases. The CDR3 loop spans 14 amino acids. The junction had 6 bases not matched to a gene; V was cut back by 4 bases and J by 5 bases. CDR1 is SGHRS, CDR2 YFSETQ, per germline. The CDR3 spells CASSIRDRGHEQYF. CDR3 bases: TGCGCCAGCAGCATCCGGGACAGGGGTCACGAGCAGTACTTC.

The chain uses TRBV7-3 and TRBJ1-6; D might be TRBD1 (5 bases). The CDR3 is 13 amino acids. Germline V gene sequence: CDR1 SGHTA, CDR2 FQGTGA. Trimming removed 4 bases from V and 7 bases from J, with 8 bases in between. CDR3 nucleotides: TGTGCCAGCAGCTCCCGGGACAATTCACCCCTCCACTTT. It translates to CASSSRDNSPLHF.